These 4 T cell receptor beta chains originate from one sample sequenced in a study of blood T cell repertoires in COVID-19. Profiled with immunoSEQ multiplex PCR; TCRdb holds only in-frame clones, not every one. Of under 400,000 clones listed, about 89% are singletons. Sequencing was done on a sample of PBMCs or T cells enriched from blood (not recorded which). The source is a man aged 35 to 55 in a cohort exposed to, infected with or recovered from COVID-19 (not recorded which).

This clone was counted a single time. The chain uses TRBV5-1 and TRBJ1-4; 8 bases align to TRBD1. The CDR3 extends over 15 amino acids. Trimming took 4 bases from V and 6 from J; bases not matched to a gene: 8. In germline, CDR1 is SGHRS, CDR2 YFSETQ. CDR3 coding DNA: TGCGCCAGCAGCCAGGGGGCGCCCCCTGATGAAAAACTGTTTTTT. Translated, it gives CASSQGAPPDEKLFF.

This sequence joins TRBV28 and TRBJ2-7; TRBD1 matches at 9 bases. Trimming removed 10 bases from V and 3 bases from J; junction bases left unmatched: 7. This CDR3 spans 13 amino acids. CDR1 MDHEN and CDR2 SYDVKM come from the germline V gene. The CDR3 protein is CAIQGASRYEQYF. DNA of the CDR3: TGTGCCATACAGGGGGCTTCTCGCTACGAGCAGTACTTC.

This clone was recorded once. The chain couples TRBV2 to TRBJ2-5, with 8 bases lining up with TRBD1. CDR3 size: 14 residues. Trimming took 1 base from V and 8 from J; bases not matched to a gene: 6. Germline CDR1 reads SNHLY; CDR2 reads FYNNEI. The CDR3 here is CASSEDRGRTTQYF. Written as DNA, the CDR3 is TGTGCCAGCAGTGAAGACAGGGGGAGGACTACCCAGTACTTC. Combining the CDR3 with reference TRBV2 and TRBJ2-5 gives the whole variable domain EPEVTQTPSHQVTQMGQEVILRCVPISNHLYFYWYRQILGQKVEFLVSFYNNEISEKSEIFDDQFSVERPDGSNFTLKIRSTKLEDSAMYFCASSEDRGRTTQYFGPGTRLLVL.

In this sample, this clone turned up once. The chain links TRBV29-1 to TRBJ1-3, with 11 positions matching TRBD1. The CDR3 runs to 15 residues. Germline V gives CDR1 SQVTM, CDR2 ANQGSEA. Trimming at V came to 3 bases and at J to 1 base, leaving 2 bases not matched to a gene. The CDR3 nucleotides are TGCAGCGTTGACGGACAGGGGGCGTCTGGAAACACCATATATTTT. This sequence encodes CSVDGQGASGNTIYF.